The present entry profiles one T cell receptor (beta chain) with its context. This sample is drawn from a study of cytomegalovirus exposure and HLA in healthy donors. Trimming pared 6 bases from V and 3 bases from J, leaving 12 bases between. The CDR3 is 13 amino acids. Germline CDR1 reads MNHEY; CDR2 reads SMNVEV (reference sequence). PCR amplification relied on 60 Vbeta primers (plus 13 Jbeta primers). Assay used: immunoSEQ multiplex PCR; TCRdb lists only in-frame clones, some missing. The repertoire holds 100,000 or so clones, about 75% seen once, with 9.5% to 13% in the top ten. This clonotype was sampled from a man aged 25 to 40 in good health and CMV-seropositive. This chain uses TRBV27 with TRBJ2-7, with no clear D. Sequencing used PBMCs. The CDR3 DNA sequence: TGTGCCAGCAGAAATCCTAGTCGCTACGAGCAGTACTTC. As protein: CASRNPSRYEQYF.